These 11 T cell receptor beta chains were sequenced from one sample in a study of blood T cells in healthy people across ages. A second roughly 6 to 11 cycle PCR used barcoded and J-beta primers. TCRdb independently ran MiXCR on the 5' RACE reads; one entry per CDR3 protein. The table shows 1.2 million to 1.5 million distinct CDR3 sequences, with around 39% occurring only once. Sequencing was done on a sample of blood. The receptors come from a woman between 18 and 29 years old in good health.

This clonotype was observed a few times. V usage is TRBV10-3 and J usage is TRBJ1-2; TRBD1 is a possible D gene (6 bases). V lost 10 bases and J lost 7, with 22 bases in between. Germline-derived CDR1 and CDR2 are ENHRY and SYGVKD. The CDR3 totals 14 residues. CDR3 region: CATRGTGNEVGYTF. CDR3 sequence (DNA): TGTGCCACCCGTGGTACAGGGAATGAGGTTGGCTACACCTTC.

This clonotype was seen a handful of times. The chain carries TRBV10-3 and TRBJ2-5; D assignment may be TRBD1 or TRBD2 (6 bases each). V lost 5 bases, J lost 3 bases, and 13 bases lay in between. The CDR3 has 14 amino acids. CDR1 and CDR2 from the germline V gene are ENHRY and SYGVKD. The CDR3 is CAISPTGAEETQYF. The CDR3 DNA follows: TGTGCCATCAGTCCCACGGGGGCGGAAGAGACCCAGTACTTC.

The V and J genes are TRBV18 and TRBJ2-1; 11 bases agree with TRBD2. The better agreement between TRBJ2-7 and the DNA end casts doubt on the J call. The CDR3 has 15 residues. Per the germline V gene, CDR1 is KGHSH and CDR2 is LQKENI. This chain's CDR3 is CASSPPLAGGYKQYF. The CDR3, as DNA: TGTGCCAGCTCACCGCCTCTAGCGGGAGGATACAAGCAGTACTTC.

The V call is TRBV7-2, the J call TRBJ2-3; D is possibly TRBD1 (6 bases). Trimming removed 5 bases at V and 0 bases at J, with 12 bases between. Germline V gene data show CDR1 as SGHTA and CDR2 as FQGNSA. The CDR3 is 15 residues long. The DNA for the CDR3 is TGTGCCAGCAGCCCCGGACAGTTTAGCACAGATACGCAGTATTTT. Its protein is CASSPGQFSTDTQYF.

V is TRBV20-1 and J is TRBJ2-4; the match to TRBD2 covers 9 bases. This CDR3 region has 16 residues. V lost 1 base, J lost 2 bases, and 6 bases stayed unmatched. From germline, CDR1 is DFQATT and CDR2 SNEGSKA (reference sequence). The CDR3, as DNA: TGCAGTGCTAGAGTGGGTAGCGGGGGCTCCAAAAACATTCAGTACTTC. Protein: CSARVGSGGSKNIQYF.

The rearrangement links TRBV6-2 or TRBV6-3 to TRBJ2-1; 9 positions agree with TRBD2. Per germline, CDR1 MNHEY and CDR2 SVGEGT. V lost 1 base and J lost 4; bases outside the gene matches: 5. The CDR3 length is 16 residues. The CDR3 DNA sequence: TGTGCCAGCAGTTACTTCGGGACTAGCCTTTACAATGAGCAGTTCTTC. Amino acids: CASSYFGTSLYNEQFF.

The genes are TRBV6-1 and TRBJ2-3, with D tentatively TRBD1 (6 bases). This CDR3 has 15 amino acids. Germline CDR1 is MNHNS and CDR2 is SASEGT. Trimming cost V 7 bases and J 4 bases, with 18 bases left between them. The CDR3 DNA reads as TGTGCCAGCAAATCTCCGGGACAAAGAGCAGATACGCAGTATTTT. It yields the protein CASKSPGQRADTQYF.

The CDR3 is CASSSPSNRGDTQYF. The DNA of the CDR3 is TGTGCCAGCAGTTCTCCGAGCAACAGGGGAGATACGCAGTATTTT. V usage is TRBV12-3 or TRBV12-4 and J usage is TRBJ2-3, with 7 bases aligning to TRBD1. V shed 4 bases, J shed 5 bases, and the junction held 9 bases outside the gene matches. The CDR3 extends over 15 amino acids.

The chain employs TRBV30 and TRBJ1-3; no firm D call. The CDR3 runs 12 residues. Per germline, CDR1 GTSNPN and CDR2 SVGIG (reference sequence). Trimming stripped 5 bases from V and 0 bases from J, with 5 bases between. The DNA for the CDR3 is TGTGCCTGGGGTTTCTCTGGAAACACCATATATTTT. It codes for CAWGFSGNTIYF.

The chain has TRBV20-1 and TRBJ2-5, with D hard to call. This CDR3 has 15 amino acids. CDR1 DFQATT and CDR2 SNEGSKA come from the germline V gene (reference sequence). V gave up 0 bases and J gave up 1 base, with 12 bases separating them. As DNA, the CDR3 is TGCAGTGCTAGAGATAGAGATCAATTCCAAGAGACCCAGTACTTC. Protein sequence: CSARDRDQFQETQYF.

The chain combines TRBV18 with TRBJ1-3; the D is unclear. With 0 bases removed from V and 4 bases from J, the gap between germline ends came to 10 bases. CDR1 KGHSH and CDR2 LQKENI come from the germline V gene. The CDR3 is made up of 15 amino acids. CDR3 in DNA: TGTGCCAGCTCACCACCGTCGAACAACGGAAACACCATATATTTT. Its protein is CASSPPSNNGNTIYF.